These 29 T cell receptor beta chains were sequenced from one sample in a study of blood T cell repertoires in COVID-19. The protocol was immunoSEQ multiplex PCR, while the TCRdb copy is restricted to in-frame clones and leaves out a portion. This sample carries about 72,000 clones, just over 85% of them seen once, and the ten largest clones take approximately 8.4%. Material: peripheral blood. These receptors all stem from a young man with acute or convalescent COVID-19.

This clone was seen a single time. The chain recombines TRBV6-4 with TRBJ2-7, with D maybe TRBD1 (6 bases). Per germline, CDR1 MRHNA and CDR2 SNTAGT. Trimming took off 4 bases at V and 4 bases at J, with 20 bases between the two ends. The CDR3 runs 16 residues. CDR3 in amino acids: CASSGSQGVNWYEQYF. CDR3 nucleotide sequence: TGTGCCAGCAGTGGGTCACAGGGCGTTAATTGGTACGAGCAGTACTTC.

This clone was seen only once. The CDR3 protein is CSAGGGSKLFF. Here the CDR3 DNA reads TGCAGTGCTGGGGGAGGGAGTAAACTGTTTTTT. This chain connects TRBV20-1 to TRBJ1-4; possibly TRBD1 for D (5 bases). The V end lost 5 bases, the J end lost 11 bases, and 12 bases lay between the germline ends. CDR1 is DFQATT and CDR2 is SNEGSKA in the germline V gene (reference sequence). The CDR3 loop spans 11 amino acids.

This clone was recorded once. This CDR3 is CASSLDRQETQYF. The DNA for the CDR3 is TGTGCCAGCTCATTGGACAGACAAGAGACCCAGTACTTC. The J gene is TRBJ2-5, the V gene TRBV18, with D possibly being TRBD1 (6 bases). The V gene's germline CDR1 is KGHSH and CDR2 LQKENI. This CDR3 spans 13 amino acids. V lost 5 bases, J lost 2 bases, and 9 bases lay in between.

V gene TRBV18 combines with J gene TRBJ2-7, with 14 bases identical to TRBD2. Germline V gives CDR1 KGHSH, CDR2 LQKENI. CDR3 length: 15 amino acids. V dropped 0 bases and J dropped 6; count of bases not matched to a gene: 1. CDR3 sequence: CASSPPTSGRVEQYF. The CDR3, as DNA: TGTGCCAGCTCACCACCGACTAGCGGGAGGGTCGAGCAGTACTTC.

The chain combines TRBV4-3 with TRBJ2-3; 8 nucleotides agree with TRBD2. Germline values: CDR1 LGHNA, CDR2 YSLEER. The ends lost 5 bases at V and 6 bases at J; junction bases unmatched: 10. This CDR3 is built from 15 residues. The CDR3 DNA reads as TGCGCCAGCAGCTCGGGACTAGAGGTGCCCGATACGCAGTATTTT. It specifies CASSSGLEVPDTQYF.

The chain uses TRBV15 and TRBJ1-6; D is undetermined. The V end was cut by 0 bases, the J end by 9 bases, with 6 bases between. The V gene's germline CDR1 is LNHNV and CDR2 YYDKDF (reference sequence). This CDR3 comprises 13 residues. This CDR3 reads CATSRDWSSPLHF. The CDR3 DNA follows: TGTGCCACCAGCAGAGATTGGAGTTCACCCCTCCACTTT. Complete variable domain (other parts from reference TRBV15 and TRBJ1-6): DAMVIQNPRYQVTQFGKPVTLSCSQTLNHNVMYWYQQKSSQAPKLLFHYYDKDFNNEADTPDNFQSRRPNTSFCFLDIRSPGLGDTAMYLCATSRDWSSPLHFGNGTRLTVT.

V gene TRBV25-1 combines with J gene TRBJ1-2; 8 bases agree with TRBD1. The CDR3 covers 13 residues. J gave up 3 bases and V 6 bases, and 3 bases lay outside the gene matches. CDR1 and CDR2 from the germline V gene are MGHDK and SYGVNS. The DNA of the CDR3 is TGTGCCAGCAGACCAGGGGGCGACTATGGCTACACCTTC. It encodes CASRPGGDYGYTF.

In this sample, this clone turned up a few times. This sequence joins TRBV5-1 and TRBJ2-5, with TRBD2 identical over 12 bases. V gave up 4 bases and J gave up 9 bases; unmatched junction bases: 7. Germline V CDR1 and CDR2: SGHRS, YFSETQ. There are 14 residues in the CDR3. The CDR3 spells CASSPTSGRLSQYF. The CDR3 DNA follows: TGCGCCAGCAGCCCCACTAGCGGGAGGTTGTCCCAGTACTTC.

This chain links TRBV21-1 with TRBJ2-1; the table's D gene call, TRBD2, was not cross checked with the DNA. TRBV21-1 is a recognized pseudogene. The CDR3 is made up of 15 amino acids. The CDR3 sequence is CASAPPSGKYNEQFF. In DNA, the CDR3 is TGTGCCAGCGCCCCTCCTAGCGGGAAATACAATGAGCAGTTCTTC.

The V and J genes are TRBV28 and TRBJ2-2, with TRBD2 as a possible D gene (5 bases). Trimming cost V 6 bases and J 1 base, with 12 bases left between them. Germline V lookup: CDR1 MDHEN, CDR2 SYDVKM. There are 15 residues in the CDR3. CDR3 coding DNA: TGTGCCAGCAGATCTCTAGCTAGGAACACCGGGGAGCTGTTTTTT. As protein: CASRSLARNTGELFF.

This sequence joins TRBV28 and TRBJ2-7; no clear D gene. CDR1 and CDR2 (germline): MDHEN, SYDVKM. The CDR3 runs to 14 residues. With 4 bases removed from V and 3 bases from J, the gap between germline ends came to 13 bases. The CDR3 DNA reads TGTGCCAGCAGTTCCCCCACGACTGGCTACGAGCAGTACTTC. It is translated as CASSSPTTGYEQYF.

The chain uses TRBV7-3 and TRBJ2-1; 9 bases match TRBD1. Losses at the gene ends were 3 bases for V and 6 bases for J; bases not matched to a gene: 6. Germline CDR1 and CDR2: SGHTA and FQGTGA. The CDR3 has 15 amino acids. The CDR3 region has the DNA TGTGCCAGCAGCTTTGGGATGACAGGGGGCAATGAGCAGTTCTTC. It specifies CASSFGMTGGNEQFF.

The genes are TRBV7-9 and TRBJ1-4, with 7 bases lining up with TRBD1. The CDR3 runs to 16 residues. CDR1 SEHNR and CDR2 FQNEAQ come from the germline V gene (reference sequence). The ends lost 1 base at V and 7 bases at J; junction bases unmatched: 9. The CDR3 here is CASSLVVTTGREKLFF. DNA of the CDR3: TGTGCCAGCAGCTTAGTAGTTACGACAGGGCGTGAAAAACTGTTTTTT.

The chain uses TRBV18 and TRBJ1-2, with unresolved D. Germline CDR1 KGHSH, CDR2 LQKENI. V dropped 1 base and J dropped 0 bases, with 6 bases sitting between them. The CDR3 is 14 residues long. The CDR3: CASSPRQANYGYTF. The CDR3 nucleotides read TGTGCCAGCTCACCACGCCAGGCTAACTATGGCTACACCTTC. Full variable domain (outside the CDR3, taken from reference TRBV18 and TRBJ1-2): NAGVMQNPRHLVRRRGQEARLRCSPMKGHSHVYWYRQLPEEGLKFMVYLQKENIIDESGMPKERFSAEFPKEGPSILRIQQVVRGDSAAYFCASSPRQANYGYTFGSGTRLTVV.

The CDR3 DNA reads as TGTGCCAGCAGCTCGGGAAGCGGGGCTTACTACGAGCAGTACTTC. Translating it yields CASSSGSGAYYEQYF. V is TRBV7-8 and J is TRBJ2-7, with 7 bases matching TRBD2. Germline V gene sequence: CDR1 SGHVS, CDR2 FQNEAQ. This CDR3 is 15 amino acids long. V shed 4 bases and J 3 bases; nucleotides not matched to a gene: 9.

The chain uses TRBV28 and TRBJ1-1; no reliable D call. With 6 bases removed from V and 1 base from J, the gap between germline ends came to 12 bases. The germline CDR1 and CDR2 sequences are MDHEN and SYDVKM. The length of the CDR3 is 14 residues. The CDR3 DNA follows: TGTGCCAGCAGCCCCTCCGGAGGGAACACTGAAGCTTTCTTT. Protein sequence: CASSPSGGNTEAFF.

The genes are TRBV4-2 and TRBJ1-5, with D hard to call. V lost 1 base to trimming and J lost 0 bases, with 7 bases between them. Per germline, CDR1 LGHNA and CDR2 YNFKEQ. The CDR3 covers 15 residues. The CDR3: CASSQGAHSNQPQHF. The CDR3 DNA reads as TGTGCCAGCAGCCAAGGGGCGCATAGCAATCAGCCCCAGCATTTT.

This chain links TRBV19 with TRBJ2-6; a possible D gene is TRBD1 (6 bases). Germline V gives CDR1 LNHDA, CDR2 SQIVND (reference sequence). This CDR3 contains 19 residues. The germline V and J ends were trimmed by 0 bases and 0 bases, with 15 bases remaining between them. The CDR3 DNA reads TGTGCCAGTAGTATAGATCACGGGGACACCTCCTCTGGGGCCAACGTCCTGACTTTC. This sequence encodes CASSIDHGDTSSGANVLTF.

The chain is built from TRBV6-5 and TRBJ2-2, with 8 bases matching TRBD1. From germline, CDR1 is MNHEY and CDR2 SVGAGI. V lost 10 bases to trimming and J lost 0 bases; unmatched junction nucleotides: 7. This CDR3 contains 15 residues. The CDR3 spells CATRRTGPNTGELFF. In DNA form, the CDR3 reads TGTGCCACCCGCAGGACAGGGCCGAACACCGGGGAGCTGTTTTTT.

A single count supports this clone. The J gene is TRBJ2-7, the V gene TRBV28; 11 nucleotides match TRBD2. The germline CDR1 and CDR2 sequences are MDHEN and SYDVKM. The V and J ends lost 3 bases and 4 bases, in that order; junction bases with no gene match: 17. The CDR3 has 19 amino acids. The CDR3 protein is CASSFSSLAGGPLLYEQYF. CDR3 coding DNA: TGTGCCAGCAGTTTTTCTTCTTTAGCGGGAGGGCCTCTCCTTTACGAGCAGTACTTC.

The chain combines TRBV21-1 with TRBJ2-6; the D call TRBD2 from the table was never checked on the DNA. TRBV21-1 is a recognized pseudogene. This CDR3 contains 19 residues. Here the CDR3 reads CASSKATEDLCSGANVLTF. DNA of the CDR3: TGTGCCAGCAGCAAAGCAACAGAGGACTTGTGCTCTGGGGCCAACGTCCTGACTTTC.

The chain joins TRBV6-5 to TRBJ2-1, with D hard to call. The V end was cut by 3 bases, the J end by 9 bases, with 12 bases between. This CDR3 is built from 13 residues. The germline V gene has CDR1 MNHEY and CDR2 SVGAGI. CDR3 bases: TGTGCCAGCAGTTATACGCTAGGCGGTGAGCAGTTCTTC. Amino acids: CASSYTLGGEQFF.

This clone was seen only once. A junction end diverges from the germline sequence, so it may reflect a read error. V and J are TRBV7-7 and TRBJ2-2; D not certain. Germline V gene data show CDR1 as SSHAT and CDR2 as FNYEAQ (reference sequence). CDR3 length: 15 residues. The CDR3 loop reads CASSLVSANTGELFF. The CDR3 nucleotides read TGTGCTAGCAGCTTAGTATCGGCGAACACCGGGGAGCTGTTTTTT.

The rearrangement joins TRBV11-2 to TRBJ1-1, with 7 bases lining up with TRBD1. CDR3 length: 13 residues. Germline loops: CDR1 SGHAT, CDR2 FQNNGV. After removal of 6 bases from V and 1 base from J, the junction contained 2 bases not matched to a gene. The CDR3 protein is CASRRDRNTEAFF. CDR3 coding DNA: TGTGCCAGCAGAAGGGACAGGAACACTGAAGCTTTCTTT.

The V gene is TRBV30, the J gene TRBJ2-5; D possibly corresponds to TRBD2 (5 bases). The CDR3 length is 12 residues. Trimming took off 4 bases at V and 5 bases at J, with 11 bases between the two ends. Germline V gene lookup returns CDR1 GTSNPN and CDR2 SVGIG (reference sequence). The CDR3 DNA reads TGTGCCTGGAAGAGGGCTGGGGAGACCCAGTACTTC. This encodes CAWKRAGETQYF.

This chain connects TRBV4-2 to TRBJ2-6; maybe TRBD2 (5 bases). Trimming shortened V by 0 bases and J by 4 bases, and 10 bases separated the two germline ends. The CDR3 sequence is 16 residues long. Germline V gene sequence: CDR1 LGHNA, CDR2 YNFKEQ. CDR3 sequence reads: CASSQERGTGANVLTF. CDR3 coding DNA: TGTGCCAGCAGCCAAGAACGGGGAACGGGGGCCAACGTCCTGACTTTC.

The chain carries TRBV5-1 and TRBJ2-7; 8 nucleotides agree with TRBD2. Germline values: CDR1 SGHRS, CDR2 YFSETQ. Losses at the gene ends were 5 bases for V and 5 bases for J; bases not matched to a gene: 3. This CDR3 is 12 amino acids long. CDR3 sequence (DNA): TGCGCCAGCAGGCGGGGGGTCAACGAGCAGTACTTC. It specifies CASRRGVNEQYF.

The genes are TRBV6-6 and TRBJ1-5, with a tentative D call TRBD1 (5 bases). V lost 4 bases and J 4 bases, leaving 14 bases between the germline ends. Germline loops: CDR1 MNHNY, CDR2 SVGAGI (reference sequence). CDR3 length equals 15 residues. The CDR3 coding sequence is TGTGCCAGCAGTTCGAATACAGGATGGAATCAGCCCCAGCATTTT. The encoded protein is CASSSNTGWNQPQHF.

V usage is TRBV7-9 and J usage is TRBJ2-3; 7 nucleotides match TRBD1. V lost 4 bases and J lost 9; bases outside the gene matches: 16. The CDR3 extends over 16 amino acids. CDR1 and CDR2 (germline): SEHNR, FQNEAQ (reference sequence). Written as DNA, the CDR3 is TGTGCCAGCAGCTCAGAGGGGGCTGGGCGGGTAGAAACGCAGTATTTT. Its translation: CASSSEGAGRVETQYF.